The rows below give T cell receptor beta chains drawn from one sample of a study of molecular identifiers for immune sequencing clone quantification. TCRdb independently ran MiXCR on the PCR reads; one entry per CDR3 protein. The sample holds about 100,000 distinct CDR3 sequences, 36% seen once. Sequencing used naive CD8+ T cells from blood, with Jurkat cell RNA spiked in. These receptors all stem from a human donor in good health. Some libraries in this study had Jurkat cell RNA spiked in. CDR3s include the opening cysteine and the closing phenylalanine or tryptophan. Fields, in order: J gene, D gene, V gene, clone size, CDR3 protein, CDR3 DNA. The D gene is left open where the match is weak. A clone size is listed for some rows: how often the clone was seen (once, few, many), or a class if it is expanded.

J gene: TRBJ2-5
D gene: .
V gene: TRBV5-1
clone size: .
CDR3 protein: CASSLTAQRLQETQYF
CDR3 DNA: TGCGCCAGCAGCTTGACTGCACAGCGACTCCAAGAGACCCAGTACTTC

J gene: TRBJ2-1
D gene: .
V gene: TRBV9
clone size: few
CDR3 protein: CASSVDPNEQFF
CDR3 DNA: TGTGCCAGCAGCGTAGACCCCAATGAGCAGTTCTTC

J gene: TRBJ1-5
D gene: .
V gene: TRBV5-6
clone size: .
CDR3 protein: CASSFRFQGQPQHF
CDR3 DNA: TGTGCCAGCAGCTTCCGATTTCAGGGTCAGCCCCAGCATTTT

J gene: TRBJ2-6
D gene: .
V gene: TRBV28
clone size: many
CDR3 protein: CASGSGVSGANVLTF
CDR3 DNA: TGTGCCAGCGGCTCAGGGGTTTCCGGGGCCAACGTCCTGACTTTC

J gene: TRBJ2-7
D gene: .
V gene: TRBV28
clone size: few
CDR3 protein: CASSYPPSPYEQYF
CDR3 DNA: TGTGCCAGCAGTTACCCCCCCTCTCCCTACGAGCAGTACTTC

J gene: TRBJ1-4
D gene: .
V gene: TRBV2
clone size: .
CDR3 protein: CASSESYNEKLFF
CDR3 DNA: TGTGCCAGCAGTGAGAGTTATAATGAAAAACTGTTTTTT

J gene: TRBJ2-7
D gene: .
V gene: TRBV20-1
clone size: .
CDR3 protein: CSARVKGTSSYEQYF
CDR3 DNA: TGCAGTGCTAGAGTCAAGGGGACATCCTCCTACGAGCAGTACTTC

J gene: TRBJ2-2
D gene: .
V gene: TRBV4-3
clone size: .
CDR3 protein: CASSQDWSCGSSGELFF
CDR3 DNA: TGCGCCAGCAGCCAAGATTGGTCTTGTGGTTCTTCGGGGGAGCTGTTTTTT

J gene: TRBJ2-5
D gene: .
V gene: TRBV4-3
clone size: few
CDR3 protein: CASSQGLWGRETQYF
CDR3 DNA: TGCGCCAGCAGCCAAGGGTTATGGGGGAGAGAGACCCAGTACTTC

J gene: TRBJ2-3
D gene: .
V gene: TRBV7-9
clone size: many
CDR3 protein: CASSPGSTDTQYF
CDR3 DNA: TGTGCCAGCAGCCCCGGGAGCACAGATACGCAGTATTTT

J gene: TRBJ1-4
D gene: .
V gene: TRBV4-1
clone size: .
CDR3 protein: CASSPAATNGKLFF
CDR3 DNA: TGCGCCAGCAGCCCAGCAGCAACTAATGGAAAACTGTTTTTT

J gene: TRBJ1-1
D gene: .
V gene: TRBV28
clone size: .
CDR3 protein: CASTDNKYTEAFF
CDR3 DNA: TGTGCCAGCACGGACAATAAGTACACTGAAGCTTTCTTT

J gene: TRBJ2-7
D gene: .
V gene: TRBV6-6
clone size: many
CDR3 protein: CASSYERSSYEQYF
CDR3 DNA: TGTGCCAGCAGTTACGAACGGAGCTCCTACGAGCAGTACTTC

J gene: TRBJ1-5
D gene: .
V gene: TRBV6-1
clone size: .
CDR3 protein: CASSGFSWGFQPQHF
CDR3 DNA: TGTGCCAGCAGTGGATTTTCTTGGGGTTTTCAGCCCCAGCATTTT

J gene: TRBJ2-7
D gene: .
V gene: TRBV4-3
clone size: .
CDR3 protein: CASSQDEGGTYEQYF
CDR3 DNA: TGCGCCAGCAGCCAAGATGAGGGGGGGACCTACGAGCAGTACTTC

J gene: TRBJ1-2
D gene: TRBD1
V gene: TRBV12-3/TRBV12-4
clone size: .
CDR3 protein: CASSHPSDRDYGYTF
CDR3 DNA: TGTGCCAGCAGTCACCCGAGTGACAGGGACTATGGCTACACCTTC

J gene: TRBJ1-4
D gene: .
V gene: TRBV5-4
clone size: .
CDR3 protein: CASSLEGGDEKLFF
CDR3 DNA: TGTGCCAGCAGCTTGGAGGGGGGCGATGAAAAACTGTTTTTT

J gene: TRBJ2-1
D gene: TRBD2
V gene: TRBV28
clone size: .
CDR3 protein: CASSPRGSGTYNKQFF
CDR3 DNA: TGTGCCAGCAGTCCCCGCGGTAGCGGGACCTACAATAAGCAGTTCTTC

J gene: TRBJ1-6
D gene: .
V gene: TRBV15
clone size: .
CDR3 protein: CATSAGDYSYNSPLHF
CDR3 DNA: TGTGCCACCAGCGCGGGGGACTACTCCTATAATTCACCCCTCCACTTT

J gene: TRBJ2-2
D gene: .
V gene: TRBV10-3
clone size: few
CDR3 protein: CAISEKVFANTGELFF
CDR3 DNA: TGTGCCATCAGTGAGAAGGTCTTCGCGAACACCGGGGAGCTGTTTTTT

J gene: TRBJ1-2
D gene: .
V gene: TRBV12-3/TRBV12-4
clone size: few
CDR3 protein: CASKPSQAGNYGYTF
CDR3 DNA: TGTGCCAGCAAACCTTCCCAGGCGGGGAACTATGGCTACACCTTC

J gene: TRBJ2-5
D gene: TRBD1
V gene: TRBV13
clone size: .
CDR3 protein: CASSLGGDRGTQYF
CDR3 DNA: TGTGCCAGCAGCTTAGGAGGGGACAGGGGGACCCAGTACTTC

J gene: TRBJ1-1
D gene: TRBD1
V gene: TRBV2
clone size: many
CDR3 protein: CASSLRGSGTEAFF
CDR3 DNA: TGTGCCAGCAGCCTCAGGGGGAGTGGCACTGAAGCTTTCTTT

J gene: TRBJ2-6
D gene: .
V gene: TRBV7-9
clone size: .
CDR3 protein: CACSLLGLGANVLTF
CDR3 DNA: TGTGCCTGCAGCTTATTGGGGCTAGGGGCCAACGTCCTGACTTTC

J gene: TRBJ2-2
D gene: .
V gene: TRBV12-3/TRBV12-4
clone size: many
CDR3 protein: CASRPSLGGELFF
CDR3 DNA: TGTGCCAGCAGACCCTCATTAGGCGGGGAGCTGTTTTTT

J gene: TRBJ2-7
D gene: .
V gene: TRBV7-6
clone size: .
CDR3 protein: CASSLAPAAAYEQYF
CDR3 DNA: TGTGCCAGCAGCTTAGCGCCGGCGGCTGCCTACGAGCAGTACTTC

J gene: TRBJ2-1
D gene: TRBD2
V gene: TRBV5-4
clone size: .
CDR3 protein: CASSFAGDYNEQFF
CDR3 DNA: TGTGCCAGCAGCTTTGCGGGAGATTACAATGAGCAGTTCTTC

J gene: TRBJ2-7
D gene: .
V gene: TRBV3-1
clone size: .
CDR3 protein: CASSQQAEVQHF
CDR3 DNA: TGTGCCAGCAGCCAACAGGCGGAGGTGCAGCACTTC

J gene: TRBJ2-1
D gene: TRBD2
V gene: TRBV18
clone size: .
CDR3 protein: CASSPTRAGAGNEQFF
CDR3 DNA: TGTGCCAGCTCACCAACGCGAGCGGGAGCAGGGAATGAGCAGTTCTTC

J gene: TRBJ1-1
D gene: TRBD1
V gene: TRBV10-1
clone size: few
CDR3 protein: CASEGQAGEAFF
CDR3 DNA: TGCGCCAGCGAGGGACAGGCCGGGGAAGCTTTCTTT

J gene: TRBJ2-5
D gene: .
V gene: TRBV11-2
clone size: .
CDR3 protein: CASSFGSGAQETQYF
CDR3 DNA: TGTGCCAGCAGCTTTGGGTCAGGGGCCCAAGAGACCCAGTACTTC